This entry is about one T cell receptor (beta chain). No antigen is known for it. The data belong to a study of OX40 agonist ivuxolimab in advanced cancers. Study-wide results and caveats: Low normalized T-cell clonal expansion was additionally recorded for some nonresponders.

Libraries were prepared by immunoSEQ multiplex PCR; TCRdb keeps only in-frame clonotypes and omits some of them. The repertoire holds about 81,000 clones, with 75% to 90% as singletons. Germline-derived CDR1 and CDR2 are SGHTA and FQGTGA. V was clipped by 5 bases and J by 2 bases; unmatched bases: 6. This CDR3 is 16 amino acids long. This clonotype was obtained from an adult with an advanced solid tumor such as melanoma, head and neck, liver or kidney cancer. The rearrangement uses TRBV7-3 and TRBJ2-3; 11 nucleotides agree with TRBD2. The starting material was CD4+ or CD8+ T cells sorted from blood, obtained in a trial of the OX40 agonist ivuxolimab. The CDR3 DNA reads as TGTGCCAGCAGCCCAGGGACTAGCGGAACCACAGATACGCAGTATTTT. This sequence encodes CASSPGTSGTTDTQYF.